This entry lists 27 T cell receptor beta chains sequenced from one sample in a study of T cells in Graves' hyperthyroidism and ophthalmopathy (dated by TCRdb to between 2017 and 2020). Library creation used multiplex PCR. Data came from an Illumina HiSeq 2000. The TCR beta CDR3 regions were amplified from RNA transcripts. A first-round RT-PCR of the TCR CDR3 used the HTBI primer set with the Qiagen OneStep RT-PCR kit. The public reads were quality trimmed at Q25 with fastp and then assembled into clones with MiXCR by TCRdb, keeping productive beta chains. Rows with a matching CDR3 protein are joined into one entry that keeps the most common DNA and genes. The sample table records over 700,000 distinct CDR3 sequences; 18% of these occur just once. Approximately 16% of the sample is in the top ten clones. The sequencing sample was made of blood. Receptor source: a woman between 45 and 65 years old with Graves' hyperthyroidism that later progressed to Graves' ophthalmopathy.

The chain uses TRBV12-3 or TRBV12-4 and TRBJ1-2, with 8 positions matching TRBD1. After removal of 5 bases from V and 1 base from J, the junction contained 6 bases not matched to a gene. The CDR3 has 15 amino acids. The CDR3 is CASSIGTGLNYGYTF. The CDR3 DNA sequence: TGTGCCAGCAGTATCGGGACAGGACTTAACTATGGCTACACCTTC.

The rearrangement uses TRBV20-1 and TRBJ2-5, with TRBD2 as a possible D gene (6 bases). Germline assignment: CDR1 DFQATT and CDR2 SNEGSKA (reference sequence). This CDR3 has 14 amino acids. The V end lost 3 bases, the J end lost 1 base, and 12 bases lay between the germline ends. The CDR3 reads CSARPPAGQETQYF. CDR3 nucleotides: TGCAGTGCTAGGCCCCCAGCGGGCCAAGAGACCCAGTACTTC.

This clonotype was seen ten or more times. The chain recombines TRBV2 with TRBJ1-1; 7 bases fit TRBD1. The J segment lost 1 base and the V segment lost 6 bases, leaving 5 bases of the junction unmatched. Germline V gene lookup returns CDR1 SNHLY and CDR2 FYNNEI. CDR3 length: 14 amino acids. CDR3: CASRMGQQNTEAFF. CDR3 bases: TGTGCCAGCAGAATGGGACAGCAGAACACTGAAGCTTTCTTT.

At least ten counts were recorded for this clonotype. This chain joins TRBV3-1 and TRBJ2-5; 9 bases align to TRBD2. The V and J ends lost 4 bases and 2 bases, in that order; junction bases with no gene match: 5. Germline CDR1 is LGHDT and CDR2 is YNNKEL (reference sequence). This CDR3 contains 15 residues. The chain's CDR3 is CASSRSSGGQETQYF. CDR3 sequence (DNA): TGTGCCAGCAGCCGATCAAGCGGGGGGCAAGAGACCCAGTACTTC.

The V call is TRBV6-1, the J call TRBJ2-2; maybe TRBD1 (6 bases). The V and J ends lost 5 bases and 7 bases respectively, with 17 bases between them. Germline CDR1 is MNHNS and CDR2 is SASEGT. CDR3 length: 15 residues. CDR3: CASSLNRARVGELFF. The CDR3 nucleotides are TGTGCCAGCAGTCTCAACAGGGCAAGGGTCGGGGAGCTGTTTTTT.

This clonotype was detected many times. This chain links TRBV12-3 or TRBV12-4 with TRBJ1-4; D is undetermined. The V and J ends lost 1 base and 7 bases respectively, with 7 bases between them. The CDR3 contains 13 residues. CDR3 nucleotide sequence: TGTGCCAGCAGTTTAGAACAAATTGAAAAACTGTTTTTT. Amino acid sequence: CASSLEQIEKLFF.

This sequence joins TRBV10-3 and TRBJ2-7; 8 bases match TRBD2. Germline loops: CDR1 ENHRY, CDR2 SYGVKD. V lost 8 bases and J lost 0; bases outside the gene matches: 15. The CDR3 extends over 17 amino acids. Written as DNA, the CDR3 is TGTGCCATCGGGGAGGGACTAGAGAGAAAAGCCTCCTACGAGCAGTACTTC. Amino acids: CAIGEGLERKASYEQYF.

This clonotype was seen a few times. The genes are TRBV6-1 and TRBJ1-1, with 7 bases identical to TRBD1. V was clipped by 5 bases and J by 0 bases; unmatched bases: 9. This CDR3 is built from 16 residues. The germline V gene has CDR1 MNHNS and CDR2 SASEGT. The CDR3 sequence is CASSKGGPGMNTEAFF. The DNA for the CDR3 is TGTGCCAGCAGTAAAGGGGGCCCTGGCATGAACACTGAAGCTTTCTTT.

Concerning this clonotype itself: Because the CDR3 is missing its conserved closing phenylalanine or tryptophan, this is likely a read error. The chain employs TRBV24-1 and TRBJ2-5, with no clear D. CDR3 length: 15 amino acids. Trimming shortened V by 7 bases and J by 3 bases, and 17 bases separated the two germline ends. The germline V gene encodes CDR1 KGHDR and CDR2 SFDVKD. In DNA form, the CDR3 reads TGTGCCACCAGCTACCCGGGTCCTACTGAAGAGACCCAGTACGTC. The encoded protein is CATSYPGPTEETQYV.

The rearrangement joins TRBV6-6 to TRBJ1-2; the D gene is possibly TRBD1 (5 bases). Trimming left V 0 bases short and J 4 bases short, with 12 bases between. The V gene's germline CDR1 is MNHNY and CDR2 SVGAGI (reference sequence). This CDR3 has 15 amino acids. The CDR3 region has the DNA TGTGCCAGCAGTTACTCGAGTTCGACAGCCTATGGCTACACCTTC. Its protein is CASSYSSSTAYGYTF.

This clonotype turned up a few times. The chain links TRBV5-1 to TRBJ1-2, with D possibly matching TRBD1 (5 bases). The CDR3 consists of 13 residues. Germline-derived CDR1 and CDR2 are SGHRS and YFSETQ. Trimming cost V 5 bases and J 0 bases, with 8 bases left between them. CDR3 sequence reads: CASRDTANYGYTF. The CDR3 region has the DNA TGCGCCAGCAGGGACACAGCTAACTATGGCTACACCTTC.

CDR3 coding DNA: TGTGCCAGCAGCTTAACGAGGGGGACCGGGGAGCTGTTTTTT. It yields the protein CASSLTRGTGELFF. V is TRBV7-3 and J is TRBJ2-2; a weak D match, TRBD1 (6 bases). Germline V gene lookup returns CDR1 SGHTA and CDR2 FQGTGA. CDR3 size: 14 residues. The ends were cut back, 0 bases at V and 5 bases at J, with 7 bases in the middle.

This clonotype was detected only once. The CDR3 loop is CASSIGWSTGETNEKLFF. CDR3 DNA: TGTGCCAGTAGTATCGGGTGGTCGACAGGAGAAACTAATGAAAAACTGTTTTTT. The rearrangement links TRBV19 to TRBJ1-4; maybe TRBD1 (6 bases). This CDR3 contains 18 residues. Germline loops: CDR1 LNHDA, CDR2 SQIVND (reference sequence). The ends were cut back, 3 bases at V and 1 base at J, with 18 bases in the middle. Using reference TRBV19 and TRBJ1-4 for the parts outside the CDR3, the full variable domain is DGGITQSPKYLFRKEGQNVTLSCEQNLNHDAMYWYRQDPGQGLRLIYYSQIVNDFQKGDIAEGYSVSREKKESFPLTVTSAQKNPTAFYLCASSIGWSTGETNEKLFFGSGTQLSVL.

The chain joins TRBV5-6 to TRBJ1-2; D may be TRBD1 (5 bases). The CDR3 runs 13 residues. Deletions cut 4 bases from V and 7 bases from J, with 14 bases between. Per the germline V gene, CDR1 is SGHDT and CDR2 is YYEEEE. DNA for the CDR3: TGTGCCAGCAGCCTCAGGGACTCCTCTGGCTACACCTTC. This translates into CASSLRDSSGYTF.

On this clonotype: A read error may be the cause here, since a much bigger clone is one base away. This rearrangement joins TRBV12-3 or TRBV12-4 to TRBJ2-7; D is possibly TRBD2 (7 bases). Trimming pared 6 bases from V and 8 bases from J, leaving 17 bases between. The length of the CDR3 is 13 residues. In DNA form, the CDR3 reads TGTGCCAGCAGCCCTGGGGGGGCTTTTAAGCAGTACTTC. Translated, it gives CASSPGGAFKQYF.

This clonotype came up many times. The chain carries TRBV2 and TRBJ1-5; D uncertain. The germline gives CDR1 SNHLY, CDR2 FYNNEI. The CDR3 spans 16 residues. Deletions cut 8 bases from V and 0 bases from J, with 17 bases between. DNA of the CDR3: TGTGCCAGCTCAGGACGGGCCGAATATAGCAATCAGCCCCAGCATTTT. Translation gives CASSGRAEYSNQPQHF.

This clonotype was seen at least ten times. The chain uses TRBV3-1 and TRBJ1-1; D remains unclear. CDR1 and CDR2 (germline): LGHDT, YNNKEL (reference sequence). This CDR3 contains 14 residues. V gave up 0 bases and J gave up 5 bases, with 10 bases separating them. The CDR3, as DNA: TGTGCCAGCAGCCAAGACTTACGGGGAACTGAAGCTTTCTTT. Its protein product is CASSQDLRGTEAFF. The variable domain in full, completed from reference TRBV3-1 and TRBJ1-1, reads DTAVSQTPKYLVTQMGNDKSIKCEQNLGHDTMYWYKQDSKKFLKIMFSYNNKELIINETVPNRFSPKSPDKAHLNLHINSLELGDSAVYFCASSQDLRGTEAFFGQGTRLTVV.

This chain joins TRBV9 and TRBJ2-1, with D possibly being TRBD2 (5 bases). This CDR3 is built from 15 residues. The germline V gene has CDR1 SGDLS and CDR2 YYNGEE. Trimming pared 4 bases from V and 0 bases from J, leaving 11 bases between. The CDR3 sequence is CASSPDSDSYNEQFF. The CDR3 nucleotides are TGTGCCAGCAGCCCAGATAGCGACTCCTACAATGAGCAGTTCTTC.

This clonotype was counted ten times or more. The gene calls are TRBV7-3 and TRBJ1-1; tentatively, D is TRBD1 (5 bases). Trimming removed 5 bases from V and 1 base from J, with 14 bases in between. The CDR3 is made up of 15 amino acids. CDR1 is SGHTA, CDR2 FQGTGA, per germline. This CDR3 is CASSSGQGSNTEAFF. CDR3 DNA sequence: TGTGCCAGCAGCAGTGGGCAGGGCTCGAACACTGAAGCTTTCTTT.

The CDR3 reads CASSEALDSPNYEQYF. CDR3 nucleotide sequence: TGTGCCAGCAGTGAAGCGCTTGACAGCCCAAACTACGAGCAGTACTTC. The chain links TRBV2 to TRBJ2-7; a weak D match, TRBD1 (5 bases). Germline V gene sequence: CDR1 SNHLY, CDR2 FYNNEI. V was trimmed by 0 bases and J by 3 bases, leaving 15 bases between them. This CDR3 comprises 16 residues.

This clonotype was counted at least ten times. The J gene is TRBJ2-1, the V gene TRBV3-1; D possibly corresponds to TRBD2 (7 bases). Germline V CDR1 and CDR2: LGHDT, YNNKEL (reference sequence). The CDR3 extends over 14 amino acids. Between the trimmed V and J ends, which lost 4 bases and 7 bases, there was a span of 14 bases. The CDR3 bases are TGTGCCAGCAGCCGCGCGGGGGCGTCAAATGAGCAGTTCTTC. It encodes CASSRAGASNEQFF.

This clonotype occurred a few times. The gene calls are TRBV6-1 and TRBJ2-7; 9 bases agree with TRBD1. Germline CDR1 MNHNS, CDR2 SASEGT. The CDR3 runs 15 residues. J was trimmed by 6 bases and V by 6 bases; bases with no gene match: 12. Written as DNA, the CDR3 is TGTGCCAGCAGACGGGACAGGGAAGGCTGGGGCGAGCAGTACTTC. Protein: CASRRDREGWGEQYF.

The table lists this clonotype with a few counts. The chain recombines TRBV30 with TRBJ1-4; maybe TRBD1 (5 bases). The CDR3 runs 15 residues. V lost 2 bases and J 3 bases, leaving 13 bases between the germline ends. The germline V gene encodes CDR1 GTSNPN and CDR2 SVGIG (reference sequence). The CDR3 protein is CAWSRGGGANEKLFF. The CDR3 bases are TGTGCCTGGAGTCGGGGGGGAGGGGCTAATGAAAAACTGTTTTTT. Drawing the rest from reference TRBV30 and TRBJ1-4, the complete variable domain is SQTIHQWPATLVQPVGSPLSLECTVEGTSNPNLYWYRQAAGRGLQLLFYSVGIGQISSEVPQNLSASRPQDRQFILSSKKLLLSDSGFYLCAWSRGGGANEKLFFGSGTQLSVL.

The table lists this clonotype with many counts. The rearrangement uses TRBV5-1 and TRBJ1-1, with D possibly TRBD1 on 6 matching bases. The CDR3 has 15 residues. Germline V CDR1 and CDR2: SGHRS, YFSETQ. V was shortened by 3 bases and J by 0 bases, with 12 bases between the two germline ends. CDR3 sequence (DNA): TGCGCCAGCAGCTGGGAAGGACAGATGAACACTGAAGCTTTCTTT. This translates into CASSWEGQMNTEAFF.

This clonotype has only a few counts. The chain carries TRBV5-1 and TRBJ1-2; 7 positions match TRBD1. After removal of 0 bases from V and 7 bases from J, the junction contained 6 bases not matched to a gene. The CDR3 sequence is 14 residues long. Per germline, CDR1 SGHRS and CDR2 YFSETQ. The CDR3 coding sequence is TGCGCCAGCAGCTTGGATGACAGGGCCGGTGGCTACACCTTC. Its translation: CASSLDDRAGGYTF.

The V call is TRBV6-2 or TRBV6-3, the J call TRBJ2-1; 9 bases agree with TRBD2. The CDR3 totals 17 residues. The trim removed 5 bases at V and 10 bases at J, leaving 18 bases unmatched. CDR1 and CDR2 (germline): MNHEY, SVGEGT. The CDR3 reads CASSPFGLARAQYEQFF. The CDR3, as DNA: TGTGCCAGCAGTCCTTTCGGACTAGCGAGGGCACAATACGAGCAGTTCTTC.

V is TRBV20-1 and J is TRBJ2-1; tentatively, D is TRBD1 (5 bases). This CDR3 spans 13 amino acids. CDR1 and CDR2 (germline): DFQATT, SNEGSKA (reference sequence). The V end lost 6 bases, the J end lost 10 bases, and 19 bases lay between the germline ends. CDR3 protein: CSAGQTKTGEQFF. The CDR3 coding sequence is TGCAGTGCCGGACAAACTAAAACAGGAGAGCAGTTCTTC.